The TCR beta chain described here comes from a study of OX40 agonist ivuxolimab in advanced cancers. Background on the study: Checkpoint inhibitors had been given previously to under 50% of patients.

No patient had autoimmune disease or received systemic immunosuppression. Turning to this clone: What it binds is unknown.

TCRdb's table, derived via immunoSEQ multiplex PCR, lists solely in-frame clones and lacks some. This sample has about 98,000 clones, with around nine tenths found just once. The CDR3 loop spans 16 amino acids. V lost 2 bases and J lost 0, with 13 bases in between. Germline V gene data show CDR1 as SGHTA and CDR2 as FQGTGA. Findings and caveats of the study: At doses 0.1 to 3.0 mg/kg, CD4+ and CD8+ clones expanded.

The receptor's source is an adult with an advanced solid tumor such as melanoma, head and neck, liver or kidney cancer. The chain employs TRBV7-3 and TRBJ1-1; perhaps TRBD1 as D (6 bases). The source material was CD4+ or CD8+ T cells sorted from blood, sampled in a trial of the OX40 agonist ivuxolimab. CDR3 in DNA: TGTGCCAGCAGCTTATATGCGGGACAACTGAACACTGAAGCTTTCTTT. Translating it yields CASSLYAGQLNTEAFF. The full variable domain, its missing parts supplied by reference TRBV7-3 and TRBJ1-1, is GAGVSQTPSNKVTEKGKYVELRCDPISGHTALYWYRQSLGQGPEFLIYFQGTGAADDSGLPNDRFFAVRPEGSVSTLKIQRTERGDSAVYLCASSLYAGQLNTEAFFGQGTRLTVV.